Below, 32 T cell receptor beta chains from the same sample are listed, as sequenced in a study of blood T cells in healthy people across ages. A sample-barcoded 5' primer and a J-beta primer mix were used in a second PCR of roughly 7 to 12 cycles. TCRdb re-called the 5' RACE reads through MiXCR, storing one row per CDR3 protein. The sample has some 1,800,000 distinct CDR3 sequences, about two fifths seen once. Sequenced material: blood. All receptors derive from a human donor in good health.

Note on this clonotype: The germline gene is not matched at one end of the junction; a read error may be the cause. The chain recombines TRBV9 with TRBJ2-1; the D gene is possibly TRBD2 (6 bases). This CDR3 spans 18 amino acids. The germline CDR1 and CDR2 sequences are SGDLS and YYNGEE. CDR3 DNA sequence: TGTGCCAGCGGCGTAGCTAGGTCCGGGACTCCAAGATACAATGAGCAGTTCTTC. Its protein product is CASGVARSGTPRYNEQFF.

The CDR3 region is CASSLGQESYGYTF. In nucleotides, the CDR3 is TGCGCCAGCAGCTTGGGGCAGGAGTCCTATGGCTACACCTTC. The chain employs TRBV5-1 and TRBJ1-2, with D unresolved. This CDR3 is built from 14 residues. Trimming removed 0 bases at V and 4 bases at J, with 10 bases between. The germline V gene has CDR1 SGHRS and CDR2 YFSETQ.

The table lists this clonotype with a few counts. The chain combines TRBV7-8 with TRBJ1-2; TRBD1 agrees at 11 bases. Germline-derived CDR1 and CDR2 are SGHVS and FQNEAQ. The CDR3 runs 15 residues. Trimming removed 5 bases from V and 6 bases from J; junction bases left unmatched: 8. The CDR3 bases are TGTGCCAGCAGCACCGGGGACAGGGGGTTTCATGGCTACACCTTC. It translates to CASSTGDRGFHGYTF.

The CDR3 DNA reads as TGTGCCAGCAGCCCTGGACTAGCGGGGATCTCCAATACGCAGTATTTT. It translates to CASSPGLAGISNTQYF. This sequence joins TRBV7-2 and TRBJ2-3, with 12 bases that match TRBD2. Germline CDR1 and CDR2: SGHTA and FQGNSA. Trimming removed 5 bases from V and 7 bases from J; junction bases left unmatched: 10. The CDR3 is 16 amino acids.

This clonotype turned up a few times. The chain recombines TRBV7-2 with TRBJ2-5; D perhaps matches TRBD1 (5 bases). There are 17 residues in the CDR3. Germline loops: CDR1 SGHTA, CDR2 FQGNSA. Trimming took 1 base from V and 2 from J, leaving 17 bases between them. This chain's CDR3 is CASSLVSLTEYQETQYF. CDR3 in DNA: TGTGCCAGCAGCTTAGTTTCTTTGACAGAGTATCAAGAGACCCAGTACTTC.

This clonotype was seen only once. The chain links TRBV15 to TRBJ2-5; 7 bases are shared with TRBD1. This CDR3 has 12 residues. V dropped 8 bases and J dropped 4; count of bases not matched to a gene: 4. Germline assignment: CDR1 LNHNV and CDR2 YYDKDF (reference sequence). CDR3 loop: CATGTDRETQYF. In DNA, the CDR3 is TGTGCCACCGGGACAGACAGAGAGACCCAGTACTTC.

This chain joins TRBV6-2 or TRBV6-3 and TRBJ2-2; D gene ambiguous. V lost 6 bases to trimming and J lost 4 bases, with 6 bases between them. CDR1 and CDR2 (germline): MNHEY, SVGEGT. The CDR3 has 12 residues. The CDR3 sequence is CASSQRTGELFF. The CDR3 coding sequence is TGTGCCAGCAGCCAGCGCACCGGGGAGCTGTTTTTT.

This clonotype came up a few times. The chain has TRBV20-1 and TRBJ2-1; tentative D call: TRBD1 (6 bases). Germline CDR1 DFQATT, CDR2 SNEGSKA (reference sequence). The CDR3 sequence is 15 residues long. Trimming shortened V by 4 bases and J by 13 bases, and 26 bases separated the two germline ends. The CDR3 spells CSATKPGTRTSYQFF. CDR3 coding DNA: TGCAGTGCTACTAAACCCGGGACAAGGACCTCGTATCAGTTCTTC.

The sample holds a few counts of this clonotype. The V gene is TRBV15, the J gene TRBJ2-3; the D gene could be TRBD1 or TRBD2 (5 bases each). The length of the CDR3 is 15 residues. Trimming pared 0 bases from V and 9 bases from J, leaving 16 bases between. Germline V gene sequence: CDR1 LNHNV, CDR2 YYDKDF (reference sequence). The CDR3 nucleotides read TGTGCCACCAGCAGAGATCGGGGCAGATCAGTGACGCAGTATTTT. It yields the protein CATSRDRGRSVTQYF.

The J gene is TRBJ1-5, the V gene TRBV20-1; D gene uncertain. Looked up from germline, CDR1 is DFQATT and CDR2 is SNEGSKA (reference sequence). Trimming shortened V by 3 bases and J by 8 bases, and 17 bases separated the two germline ends. The CDR3 totals 14 residues. CDR3: CSASVGLGVEPQHF. CDR3 sequence (DNA): TGCAGTGCTAGCGTCGGACTCGGTGTGGAGCCCCAGCATTTT.

The chain joins TRBV7-2 to TRBJ1-1; D uncertain. The CDR3 has 12 amino acids. Trimming took 2 bases from V and 6 from J, leaving 7 bases between them. Germline V lookup: CDR1 SGHTA, CDR2 FQGNSA. The CDR3 DNA follows: TGTACCAGCAGCTTACAAAGGGCTGAAGCTTTCTTT. Residues: CTSSLQRAEAFF.

The genes are TRBV20-1 and TRBJ2-1; 7 positions match TRBD2. The CDR3 sequence is 16 residues long. Germline V CDR1 and CDR2: DFQATT, SNEGSKA (reference sequence). V shed 5 bases and J 7 bases; nucleotides not matched to a gene: 17. The CDR3 is CSAGGVTSWGDNEQFF. CDR3 in DNA: TGCAGTGCTGGGGGGGTAACTAGCTGGGGGGATAATGAGCAGTTCTTC.

This clonotype was recorded only once. This chain connects TRBV7-9 to TRBJ2-6; D is unclear. The CDR3 is 16 amino acids. Germline CDR1 and CDR2: SEHNR and FQNEAQ (reference sequence). Trimming shortened V by 0 bases and J by 3 bases, and 9 bases separated the two germline ends. DNA for the CDR3: TGTGCCAGCAGCTTAGCGAAAGGCTTTGGGGCCAACGTCCTGACTTTC. Translating gives CASSLAKGFGANVLTF.

V gene TRBV5-1 combines with J gene TRBJ1-1; D unclear. This CDR3 is 15 amino acids long. V lost 3 bases and J lost 1, with 13 bases in between. Germline CDR1 reads SGHRS; CDR2 reads YFSETQ. CDR3 nucleotide sequence: TGCGCCAGCAGCTCCGGTATCTCCGGGAACACTGAAGCTTTCTTT. It encodes CASSSGISGNTEAFF. Full variable domain (missing parts from reference TRBV5-1 and TRBJ1-1): KAGVTQTPRYLIKTRGQQVTLSCSPISGHRSVSWYQQTPGQGLQFLFEYFSETQRNKGNFPGRFSGRQFSNSRSEMNVSTLELGDSALYLCASSSGISGNTEAFFGQGTRLTVV.

The chain links TRBV20-1 to TRBJ1-5; a weak D match, TRBD1 (5 bases). This CDR3 comprises 14 residues. The germline gives CDR1 DFQATT, CDR2 SNEGSKA (reference sequence). V shed 7 bases and J shed 0 bases, with 13 bases lying between them. The CDR3 protein is CSVSQGISNQPQHF. CDR3 in DNA: TGCAGTGTCTCCCAGGGTATTAGCAATCAGCCCCAGCATTTT.

V usage is TRBV10-3 and J usage is TRBJ1-1; TRBD1 matches 9 bases. J lost 1 base, V lost 3 bases, and 3 bases had no gene match. There are 15 residues in the CDR3. Per the germline V gene, CDR1 is ENHRY and CDR2 is SYGVKD. The CDR3 loop is CAISETGQGNTEAFF. The CDR3 DNA reads as TGTGCCATCAGTGAAACGGGACAGGGGAACACTGAAGCTTTCTTT.

This clonotype was recorded a few times. Here the CDR3 reads CASSYKFEVPEQYF. The CDR3 bases are TGTGCCAGCAGTTACAAGTTTGAGGTTCCTGAGCAGTACTTC. The chain has TRBV6-2 or TRBV6-3 and TRBJ2-4, with D unclear. The CDR3 is 14 residues long. Trimming left V 2 bases short and J 13 bases short, with 18 bases between. CDR1 MNHEY and CDR2 SVGEGT come from the germline V gene.

The chain links TRBV12-3 or TRBV12-4 to TRBJ2-4, with 7 bases that match TRBD1. Unmatched junction bases numbered 9, after V lost 3 bases and J lost 13 bases. The CDR3 is made up of 13 amino acids. CDR3 loop: CASSLFRGLGQYF. In DNA, the CDR3 is TGTGCCAGCAGTTTGTTTAGGGGGCTTGGGCAGTACTTC.

The chain carries TRBV7-2 and TRBJ1-2; D might be TRBD1 (6 bases). V lost 5 bases and J lost 4, with 17 bases in between. CDR3 length: 15 amino acids. Germline V gene data show CDR1 as SGHTA and CDR2 as FQGNSA. The CDR3 here is CASSPQGQTLYGYTF. The CDR3 DNA follows: TGTGCCAGCAGCCCCCAAGGACAGACCCTCTATGGCTACACCTTC. Full variable domain (rest looked up from reference TRBV7-2 and TRBJ1-2): GAGVSQSPSNKVTEKGKDVELRCDPISGHTALYWYRQSLGQGLEFLIYFQGNSAPDKSGLPSDRFSAERTGGSVSTLTIQRTQQEDSAVYLCASSPQGQTLYGYTFGSGTRLTVV.

The chain employs TRBV4-1 and TRBJ1-1, with a possible D match to TRBD1 (5 bases). Germline CDR1 MGHRA, CDR2 YSYEKL. The CDR3 totals 14 residues. V was shortened by 0 bases and J by 8 bases, with 13 bases between the two germline ends. The CDR3: CASSQDYVRGEAFF. The CDR3 bases are TGCGCCAGCAGCCAAGATTACGTAAGGGGCGAAGCTTTCTTT.

This clonotype came up a few times. The chain has TRBV4-1 and TRBJ2-7; a possible D gene is TRBD1 (6 bases). Germline values: CDR1 MGHRA, CDR2 YSYEKL. Trimming left V 0 bases short and J 3 bases short, with 12 bases between. This CDR3 has 15 amino acids. This chain's CDR3 is CASSQDRGRGYEQYF. Written as DNA, the CDR3 is TGCGCCAGCAGCCAAGATAGAGGCAGGGGCTACGAGCAGTACTTC.

The rearrangement links TRBV4-3 to TRBJ2-3, with D perhaps matching TRBD2 (5 bases). V dropped 0 bases and J dropped 5 bases, with 12 bases sitting between them. CDR1 LGHNA and CDR2 YSLEER come from the germline V gene. The CDR3 is made up of 15 amino acids. The chain's CDR3 is CASSQDSGVVDTQYF. CDR3 nucleotide sequence: TGCGCCAGCAGCCAAGACTCCGGGGTGGTAGATACGCAGTATTTT.

This clonotype has only one observation. The V and J genes are TRBV7-2 and TRBJ1-2; no reliable D call. V shed 4 bases and J shed 1 base, with 10 bases lying between them. From germline, CDR1 is SGHTA and CDR2 FQGNSA. CDR3 size: 14 residues. In DNA form, the CDR3 reads TGTGCCAGCAGCTCCGAGGTGTTTAACTATGGCTACACCTTC. Translation gives CASSSEVFNYGYTF.

The rearrangement joins TRBV5-5 to TRBJ1-4; TRBD1 is a possible D gene (5 bases). Trimming left V 4 bases short and J 3 bases short, with 10 bases between. The CDR3 runs to 14 residues. Germline V gene data show CDR1 as SGHKS and CDR2 as YYEKEE (reference sequence). The CDR3 spells CASSRQSANEKLFF. DNA of the CDR3: TGTGCCAGCAGCCGACAGTCAGCTAATGAAAAACTGTTTTTT. Drawing the rest from reference TRBV5-5 and TRBJ1-4, the complete variable domain is DAGVTQSPTHLIKTRGQQVTLRCSPISGHKSVSWYQQVLGQGPQFIFQYYEKEERGRGNFPDRFSARQFPNYSSELNVNALLLGDSALYLCASSRQSANEKLFFGSGTQLSVL.

The rearrangement uses TRBV5-1 and TRBJ1-2; D possibly corresponds to TRBD1 (5 bases). Trimming took 1 base from V and 6 from J, leaving 10 bases between them. CDR1 is SGHRS and CDR2 is YFSETQ in the germline V gene. The CDR3 consists of 13 residues. CDR3 sequence: CASSLFAGHGYTF. CDR3 in DNA: TGCGCCAGCAGCTTGTTTGCAGGGCATGGCTACACCTTC.

CDR3 sequence reads: CASSDPSGQRGSDTQYF. The CDR3 nucleotides read TGTGCCAGCAGTGACCCCTCGGGACAGCGGGGTTCGGATACGCAGTATTTT. The V gene is TRBV2, the J gene TRBJ2-3; D might be TRBD1 or TRBD2, each matching 7 bases. The germline gives CDR1 SNHLY, CDR2 FYNNEI. V lost 3 bases to trimming and J lost 6 bases, with 22 bases between them. CDR3 length: 17 residues.

This clonotype was recorded a few times. The V and J genes are TRBV9 and TRBJ2-3, with a tentative D call TRBD1 (6 bases). V shed 3 bases and J shed 0 bases, with 14 bases lying between them. Germline assignment: CDR1 SGDLS and CDR2 YYNGEE. The CDR3 covers 16 residues. CDR3 nucleotides: TGTGCCAGCAGCGATAAACAGGGCCCTAGCACAGATACGCAGTATTTT. Amino acids: CASSDKQGPSTDTQYF. The complete variable domain, with remaining parts taken from reference TRBV9 and TRBJ2-3, reads DSGVTQTPKHLITATGQRVTLRCSPRSGDLSVYWYQQSLDQGLQFLIQYYNGEERAKGNILERFSAQQFPDLHSELNLSSLELGDSALYFCASSDKQGPSTDTQYFGPGTRLTVL.

The V gene is TRBV27, the J gene TRBJ1-6, with D perhaps TRBD1 (5 bases). This CDR3 has 14 residues. Germline V CDR1 and CDR2: MNHEY, SMNVEV (reference sequence). Trimming took 6 bases from V and 8 from J, leaving 14 bases between them. CDR3 amino acids: CASSSGTEDSPLHF. CDR3 nucleotides: TGTGCCAGCAGCTCCGGGACCGAGGATTCACCCCTCCACTTT.

This clonotype has a handful of counts. This chain connects TRBV7-2 to TRBJ1-4; a weak D match, TRBD1 (5 bases). The CDR3 has 14 amino acids. The germline gives CDR1 SGHTA, CDR2 FQGNSA. The V gene lost 1 base and the J gene lost 8 bases, with 11 bases spanning the gap. CDR3 nucleotide sequence: TGTGCCAGCAGCTTAGACGGGGACGCCGAAAAACTGTTTTTT. This translates into CASSLDGDAEKLFF. Using reference TRBV7-2 and TRBJ1-4 for the parts outside the CDR3, the full variable domain is GAGVSQSPSNKVTEKGKDVELRCDPISGHTALYWYRQSLGQGLEFLIYFQGNSAPDKSGLPSDRFSAERTGGSVSTLTIQRTQQEDSAVYLCASSLDGDAEKLFFGSGTQLSVL.

This chain connects TRBV5-5 to TRBJ2-7; D is unresolved. The CDR3 totals 13 residues. The germline V gene encodes CDR1 SGHKS and CDR2 YYEKEE (reference sequence). V was pared by 2 bases and J by 1 base, with 7 bases between. CDR3 amino acids: CASSFSVSYEQYF. The CDR3 DNA is TGTGCCAGCAGCTTCAGCGTATCCTACGAGCAGTACTTC.

V usage is TRBV4-1 and J usage is TRBJ2-4, with TRBD1 identical over 11 bases. CDR3 size: 16 residues. Looked up from germline, CDR1 is MGHRA and CDR2 is YSYEKL. With 3 bases clipped from V and 13 bases from J, the junction kept 14 bases outside the gene matches. The CDR3 loop is CASSQHERDRGGEQYF. The DNA for the CDR3 is TGCGCCAGCAGCCAGCATGAACGGGACAGGGGGGGGGAGCAGTACTTC.

The rearrangement joins TRBV7-2 to TRBJ2-4, with D possibly called TRBD1 or TRBD2 (5 bases each). V dropped 4 bases and J dropped 5 bases, with 9 bases sitting between them. Germline CDR1 and CDR2: SGHTA and FQGNSA. The CDR3 is 13 amino acids. The CDR3 DNA sequence: TGTGCCAGCAGCTCCCGGGGACAAAACATTCAGTACTTC. It specifies CASSSRGQNIQYF.